Sequencing of this T cell receptor (beta chain) was carried out in a study of beta chain features in type 1 diabetes. On this clone: The antigen remains undetermined.

Every sorted population was more than 95% pure. The whole isolated RNA underwent reverse transcription, so sequencing captured expressed TCRB transcripts. Data came from immunoSEQ multiplex PCR; TCRdb stores just in-frame clones and leaves some out. The sample lists about 470,000 clones; roughly 31% were seen once. Germline V gives CDR1 SGHDN, CDR2 FVKESK. This CDR3 is built from 13 residues. Trimming took off 0 bases at V and 3 bases at J, with 5 bases between the two ends. Notes on the study in general: There was a possibility that cDNA sequencing over-represented cells with high TCR expression. Researchers could not determine here whether HLA type influences TCRB rearrangement.

The origin of this receptor is a young man in good health. The sequenced sample consisted of naive CD4+ T cells from blood. V and J are TRBV14 and TRBJ2-5, with D unresolved. The CDR3 reads CASSQDREETQYF. The CDR3 DNA follows: TGTGCCAGCAGCCAAGATCGAGAAGAGACCCAGTACTTC.